This T cell receptor beta chain stems from a study of OX40 agonist ivuxolimab in advanced cancers. With 7 bases clipped from V and 4 bases from J, the junction kept 7 bases outside the gene matches. Germline CDR1 and CDR2: MGHDK and SYGVNS. The CDR3 extends over 14 amino acids. Blood sampling took place at baseline, cycle 4 day 1, and cycle 7 day 1. Sequencing used immunoSEQ multiplex PCR; TCRdb keeps in-frame clones, though not all of them. This sample carries about 72,000 clones, 89% of them seen once, and the ten largest clones take about an eighth. The material was CD4+ or CD8+ T cells sorted from blood, obtained in a trial of the OX40 agonist ivuxolimab. The source is an adult with an advanced solid tumor such as melanoma, head and neck, liver or kidney cancer. V and J are TRBV25-1 and TRBJ1-2, with 9 bases aligning to TRBD1. CDR3 sequence reads: CASTTGGGSYGYTF. In DNA form, the CDR3 reads TGTGCCAGCACCACAGGGGGCGGCAGCTATGGCTACACCTTC.